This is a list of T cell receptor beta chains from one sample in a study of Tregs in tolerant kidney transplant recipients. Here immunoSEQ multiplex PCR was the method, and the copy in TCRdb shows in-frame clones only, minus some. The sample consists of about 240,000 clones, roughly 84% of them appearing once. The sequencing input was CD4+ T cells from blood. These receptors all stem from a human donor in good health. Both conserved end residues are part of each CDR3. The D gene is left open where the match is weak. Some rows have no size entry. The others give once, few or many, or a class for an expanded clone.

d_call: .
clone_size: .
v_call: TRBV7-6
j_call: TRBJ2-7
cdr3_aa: CASSPRRGANYEQYF
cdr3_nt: TGTGCCAGCAGCCCCCGGCGTGGGGCGAACTACGAGCAGTACTTC

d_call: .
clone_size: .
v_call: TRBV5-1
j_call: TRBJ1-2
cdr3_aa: CASSLAAGAGYGYTF
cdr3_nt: TGCGCCAGCAGCTTGGCCGCGGGGGCGGGCTATGGCTACACCTTC

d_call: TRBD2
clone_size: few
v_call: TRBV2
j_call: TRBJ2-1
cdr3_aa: CASIGGPGGQYNEQFF
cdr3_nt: TGTGCCAGCATCGGCGGTCCGGGAGGGCAATACAATGAGCAGTTCTTC

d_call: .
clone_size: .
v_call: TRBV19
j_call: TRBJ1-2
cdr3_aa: CASSPPGGEIYGYTF
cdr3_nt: TGTGCCAGTAGTCCCCCTGGGGGGGAAATTTATGGCTACACCTTC

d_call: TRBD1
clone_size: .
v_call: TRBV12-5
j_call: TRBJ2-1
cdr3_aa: CASGSGQGRYNEQFF
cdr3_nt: TGTGCTAGTGGATCAGGACAGGGACGCTACAATGAGCAGTTCTTC

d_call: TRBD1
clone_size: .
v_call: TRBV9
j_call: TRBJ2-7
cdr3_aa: CASSVGGTESYEQYF
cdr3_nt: TGTGCCAGCAGCGTCGGTGGGACAGAATCCTACGAGCAGTACTTC

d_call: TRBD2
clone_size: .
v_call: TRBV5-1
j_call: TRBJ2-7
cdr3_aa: CASSLGLAGAYEQYF
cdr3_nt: TGCGCCAGCAGCTTGGGACTAGCGGGGGCCTACGAGCAGTACTTC

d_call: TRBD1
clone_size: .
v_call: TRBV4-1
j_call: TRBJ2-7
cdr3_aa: CASSHGTAAYEQYF
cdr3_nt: TGCGCCAGCAGCCATGGGACAGCAGCCTACGAGCAGTACTTC

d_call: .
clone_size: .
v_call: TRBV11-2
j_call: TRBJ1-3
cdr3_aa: CASSLWAGRSGNTIYF
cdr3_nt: TGTGCCAGCAGCTTATGGGCAGGGCGATCGGGAAACACCATATATTTT

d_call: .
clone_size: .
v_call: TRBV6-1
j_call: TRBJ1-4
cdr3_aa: CASSDRRSNEKLFF
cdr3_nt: TGTGCCAGCAGTGATCGACGGAGCAATGAAAAACTGTTTTTT

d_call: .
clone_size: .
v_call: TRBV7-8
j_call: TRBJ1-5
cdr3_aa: CASSLARVRGRQPQHF
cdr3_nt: TGTGCCAGCAGCTTAGCGCGGGTTAGGGGGAGGCAGCCCCAGCATTTT

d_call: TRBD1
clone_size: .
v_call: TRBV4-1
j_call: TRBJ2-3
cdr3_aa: CASSRKHPGQGGIDTQYF
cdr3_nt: TGCGCCAGCAGCCGGAAACACCCGGGACAGGGGGGCATCGATACGCAGTATTTT

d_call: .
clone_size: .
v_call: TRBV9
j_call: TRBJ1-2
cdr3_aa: CASSGGSGRQHYGYTF
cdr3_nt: TGTGCCAGCAGCGGAGGGTCCGGACGACAACACTATGGCTACACCTTC

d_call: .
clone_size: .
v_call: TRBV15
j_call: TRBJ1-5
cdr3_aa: CATSRGSQRQPQHF
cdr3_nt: TGTGCCACCAGCAGAGGATCCCAAAGACAGCCCCAGCATTTT

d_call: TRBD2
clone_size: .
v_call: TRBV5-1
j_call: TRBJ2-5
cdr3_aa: CASSLTSGAEETQYF
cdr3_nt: TGCGCCAGCAGCTTGACTAGCGGGGCCGAAGAGACCCAGTACTTC

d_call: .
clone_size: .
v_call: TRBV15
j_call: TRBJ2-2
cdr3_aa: CATSRDVYTGELFF
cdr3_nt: TGTGCCACCAGCAGAGATGTCTACACCGGGGAGCTGTTTTTT

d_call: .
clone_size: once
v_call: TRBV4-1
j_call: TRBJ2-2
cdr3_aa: CASSQVGLTGELFF
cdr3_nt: TGCGCCAGCAGCCAAGTAGGGCTCACCGGGGAGCTGTTTTTT

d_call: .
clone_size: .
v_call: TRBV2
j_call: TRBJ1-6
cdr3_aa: CASSDEGGAGSPLHF
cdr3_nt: TGTGCCAGCAGTGACGAGGGGGGAGCGGGTTCACCCCTCCACTTT

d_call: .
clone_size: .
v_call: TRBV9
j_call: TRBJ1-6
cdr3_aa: CASSGTGGPHNSPLHF
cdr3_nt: TGTGCCAGCAGCGGAACCGGGGGGCCCCATAATTCACCCCTCCACTTT

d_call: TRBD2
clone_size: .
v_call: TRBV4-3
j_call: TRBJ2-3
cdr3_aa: CASSQGLAPSTDTQYF
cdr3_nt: TGCGCCAGCAGCCAAGGACTAGCACCTAGCACAGATACGCAGTATTTT

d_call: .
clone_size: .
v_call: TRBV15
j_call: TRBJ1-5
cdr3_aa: CATSHGTRSSNQPQHF
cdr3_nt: TGTGCCACCAGCCACGGGACACGGAGTAGCAATCAGCCCCAGCATTTT

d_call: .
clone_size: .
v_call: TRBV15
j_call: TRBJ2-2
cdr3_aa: CATSRGGTTGELFF
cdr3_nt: TGTGCCACCAGCAGAGGAGGTACCACCGGGGAGCTGTTTTTT

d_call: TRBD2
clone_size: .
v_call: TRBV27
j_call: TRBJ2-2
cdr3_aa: CASSFRPPGLAGGGTGELFF
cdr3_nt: TGTGCCAGCAGTTTCCGACCACCGGGACTAGCGGGAGGGGGGACCGGGGAGCTGTTTTTT

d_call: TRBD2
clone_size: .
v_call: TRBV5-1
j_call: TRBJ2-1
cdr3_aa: CASRGTSGGPWEQFF
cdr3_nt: TGCGCCAGCCGAGGGACTAGCGGGGGTCCCTGGGAGCAGTTCTTC

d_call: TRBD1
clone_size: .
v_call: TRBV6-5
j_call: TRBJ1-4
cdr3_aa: CASSPGTATNEKLFF
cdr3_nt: TGTGCCAGCAGCCCAGGGACAGCAACTAATGAAAAACTGTTTTTT

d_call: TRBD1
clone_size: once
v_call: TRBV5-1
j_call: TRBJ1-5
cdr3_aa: CASSFGTGNGNQPQHF
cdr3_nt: TGCGCCAGCAGCTTCGGGACAGGGAACGGGAATCAGCCCCAGCATTTT

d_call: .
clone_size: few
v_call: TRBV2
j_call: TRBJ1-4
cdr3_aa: CASSGNINEKLFF
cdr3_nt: TGTGCCAGCAGTGGAAACATTAATGAAAAACTGTTTTTT